Each of the 18 T cell receptor beta chains below was sequenced from the same sample in a study of Ad26.COV2.S vaccination and SARS-CoV-2 variants. Treatment denoted: 15 to 20 received Ad26.COV2.S at low or high dose, single or two shots; about five received placebo; per-sample allocation not given. All samples were drawn on day 63, counting from the first vaccine or placebo injection. Assay: immunoSEQ multiplex PCR; the TCRdb copy retains only in-frame clones and omits some. This table holds approximately 480,000 clones, roughly 87% found once. The source was peripheral blood, collected in a trial of Ad26.COV2.S vaccine versus placebo. The receptors originated from a person between 18 and 65 years old who received the Ad26.COV2.S COVID-19 vaccine or a placebo.

This rearrangement joins TRBV28 to TRBJ1-2; D is possibly TRBD1 (6 bases). V was pared by 10 bases and J by 4 bases, with 19 bases between. This CDR3 has 14 amino acids. Germline lookup yields CDR1 MDHEN and CDR2 SYDVKM. CDR3 sequence: CATRGGELGYGYTF. The CDR3 DNA follows: TGTGCCACCAGGGGAGGGGAGTTGGGCTATGGCTACACCTTC.

The chain combines TRBV28 with TRBJ1-5; no clear D. The CDR3 loop spans 15 amino acids. Trimming took off 4 bases at V and 4 bases at J, with 14 bases between the two ends. The germline V gene encodes CDR1 MDHEN and CDR2 SYDVKM. CDR3 loop: CASSWAATRNQPQHF. CDR3 DNA sequence: TGTGCCAGCAGTTGGGCTGCAACGAGAAATCAGCCCCAGCATTTT.

The chain uses TRBV30 and TRBJ1-2; maybe TRBD1 (6 bases). V dropped 0 bases and J dropped 12 bases, with 17 bases sitting between them. This CDR3 is built from 13 residues. Germline values: CDR1 GTSNPN, CDR2 SVGIG (reference sequence). The CDR3 bases are TGTGCCTGGAGTGTAGGGCAGGGGCCGGCTCACACCTTC. Protein: CAWSVGQGPAHTF.

This clone showed up just a few times. The V call is TRBV2, the J call TRBJ2-7; 7 bases fit TRBD2. This CDR3 has 14 amino acids. CDR1 and CDR2 from the germline V gene are SNHLY and FYNNEI. The ends lost 6 bases at V and 8 bases at J; junction bases unmatched: 13. CDR3 sequence reads: CASSPAAGDVQQYF. The CDR3 coding sequence is TGTGCCAGCAGCCCCGCTGCGGGGGACGTTCAGCAGTACTTC. The full variable domain, its missing parts supplied by reference TRBV2 and TRBJ2-7, is EPEVTQTPSHQVTQMGQEVILRCVPISNHLYFYWYRQILGQKVEFLVSFYNNEISEKSEIFDDQFSVERPDGSNFTLKIRSTKLEDSAMYFCASSPAAGDVQQYFGPGTRLTVT.

In its sample, this clone was seen a few times. The chain's CDR3 is CASSTQTGSIAEAFF. CDR3 in DNA: TGTGCCAGCAGTACCCAGACAGGGAGTATCGCTGAAGCTTTCTTT. The gene calls are TRBV6-5 and TRBJ1-1; 7 nucleotides align to TRBD1. Per the germline V gene, CDR1 is MNHEY and CDR2 is SVGAGI. This CDR3 contains 15 residues. The V gene end was trimmed by 5 bases and the J gene end by 6 bases; junction bases not matched to a gene: 12.

This clone appeared once. The chain has TRBV6-2 or TRBV6-3 and TRBJ1-1; D is uncertain. The length of the CDR3 is 14 residues. Per germline, CDR1 MNHEY and CDR2 SVGEGT. Trimming removed 6 bases from V and 4 bases from J, with 15 bases in between. The CDR3 region has the DNA TGTGCCAGCAGCTTACCCCTAAGTAGCACTGAAGCTTTCTTT. Its protein is CASSLPLSSTEAFF.

This clone was detected only a few times. The genes are TRBV11-1 and TRBJ2-7; D unresolved. Trimming cost V 1 base and J 6 bases, with 16 bases left between them. CDR3 length equals 15 residues. CDR1 and CDR2 (germline): SGHAT, FQDESV (reference sequence). The CDR3 DNA reads TGTGCCAGCAGCTTAGATGGGTCCGTCTTTTCCGAGCAGTACTTC. This gives the protein CASSLDGSVFSEQYF.

The V gene is TRBV4-2, the J gene TRBJ1-5, with D maybe TRBD1 (5 bases). The CDR3 loop spans 14 amino acids. The germline V gene encodes CDR1 LGHNA and CDR2 YNFKEQ. The germline V and J ends were trimmed by 3 bases and 4 bases, with 10 bases remaining between them. Here the CDR3 DNA reads TGTGCCAGCAGCCATCGGGACGGAAATCAGCCCCAGCATTTT. As protein: CASSHRDGNQPQHF.

The chain uses TRBV5-4 and TRBJ2-7; 13 nucleotides align to TRBD2. The length of the CDR3 is 16 residues. Trimming at V came to 4 bases and at J to 4 bases, leaving 8 bases not matched to a gene. Germline V gives CDR1 SGHNT, CDR2 YYREEE (reference sequence). This chain's CDR3 is CASSVGLAGDGYEQYF. The CDR3 region has the DNA TGTGCCAGCAGCGTAGGACTAGCGGGAGACGGGTACGAGCAGTACTTC.

The rearrangement uses TRBV5-6 and TRBJ2-7; 10 bases align to TRBD2. Germline CDR1 reads SGHDT; CDR2 reads YYEEEE. The CDR3 sequence is 17 residues long. V shed 0 bases, J shed 2 bases, and the junction held 8 bases outside the gene matches. CDR3 residues: CASSLAGLAAYAYEQYF. In DNA form, the CDR3 reads TGTGCCAGCAGCTTGGCTGGACTAGCGGCCTATGCCTACGAGCAGTACTTC.

The gene calls are TRBV2 and TRBJ2-5; no firm D call. The CDR3 has 17 amino acids. Germline values: CDR1 SNHLY, CDR2 FYNNEI. V was shortened by 7 bases and J by 2 bases, with 23 bases between the two germline ends. Here the CDR3 reads CASILGRASDEQETQYF. CDR3 in DNA: TGTGCCAGCATTCTAGGACGAGCGTCGGACGAACAAGAGACCCAGTACTTC.

The genes are TRBV6-6 and TRBJ2-1; TRBD2 aligns across 7 bases. CDR1 and CDR2 from the germline V gene are MNHNY and SVGAGI (reference sequence). There are 16 residues in the CDR3. The trim removed 2 bases at V and 3 bases at J, leaving 7 bases unmatched. The CDR3 region has the DNA TGTGCCAGCAGTTACGTCTTGCCTAGCGGCTACAATGAGCAGTTCTTC. Translated, it gives CASSYVLPSGYNEQFF.

This clone appeared once. The genes are TRBV11-3 and TRBJ2-1; 7 bases match TRBD2. The CDR3 has 13 amino acids. CDR1 and CDR2 from the germline V gene are SGHNT and YENEEA. Losses at the gene ends were 1 base for V and 9 bases for J; bases not matched to a gene: 3. The DNA for the CDR3 is TGTGCCAGCAGCTTAGCGACTAGCACTGAGCAGTTCTTC. Residues: CASSLATSTEQFF.

The genes are TRBV6-5 and TRBJ2-2; 9 bases fit TRBD2. The CDR3 is 15 amino acids. CDR1 is MNHEY, CDR2 SVGAGI, per germline. V trimming: 0 bases; J trimming: 7 bases; junction bases outside the gene matches: 3. This CDR3 is CASSYSGTSSGELFF. CDR3 sequence (DNA): TGTGCCAGCAGTTACTCCGGGACTAGCAGCGGGGAGCTGTTTTTT.

V usage is TRBV10-2 and J usage is TRBJ2-7; weak D call: TRBD2 (6 bases). The CDR3 runs 14 residues. Germline V gives CDR1 WSHSY, CDR2 SAAADI. The V end was cut by 7 bases, the J end by 6 bases, with 19 bases between. For the CDR3, the DNA is TGCGCCAGCACTAGCGCGAGAGTTAGATTCGAGCAGTACTTC. Its translation: CASTSARVRFEQYF.

This clone was seen just once. The rearrangement uses TRBV7-9 and TRBJ1-4; a weak D match, TRBD1 (6 bases). V lost 4 bases and J 8 bases, leaving 11 bases between the germline ends. Germline lookup yields CDR1 SEHNR and CDR2 FQNEAQ (reference sequence). The CDR3 sequence is 13 residues long. CDR3 amino acids: CASSSPGGEKLFF. In DNA, the CDR3 is TGTGCCAGCAGCTCCCCCGGGGGCGAAAAACTGTTTTTT.

The chain recombines TRBV28 with TRBJ1-1; D not resolved. CDR3 length equals 13 residues. V gave up 6 bases and J gave up 3 bases, with 11 bases separating them. The germline gives CDR1 MDHEN, CDR2 SYDVKM. CDR3 bases: TGTGCCAGCAGCCCCGGTCCCTACACTGAAGCTTTCTTT. As protein: CASSPGPYTEAFF. Variable domain in full (rest from reference TRBV28 and TRBJ1-1): DVKVTQSSRYLVKRTGEKVFLECVQDMDHENMFWYRQDPGLGLRLIYFSYDVKMKEKGDIPEGYSVSREKKERFSLILESASTNQTSMYLCASSPGPYTEAFFGQGTRLTVV.

This chain uses TRBV27 with TRBJ2-2; no definite D call. This CDR3 spans 15 amino acids. Germline V gene lookup returns CDR1 MNHEY and CDR2 SMNVEV (reference sequence). With 2 bases removed from V and 3 bases from J, the gap between germline ends came to 10 bases. Here the CDR3 reads CASSLGVFDTGELFF. CDR3 nucleotides: TGTGCCAGCAGTTTAGGGGTCTTCGACACCGGGGAGCTGTTTTTT.